These T cell receptor beta chains were read from a single sample in a study of control samples from healthy donors and cancer patients. The repertoire was sequenced with immunoSEQ multiplex PCR; TCRdb's copy has only in-frame clones and lacks some. The sample shows 100,000 to 150,000 clones, 85% to 95% of them seen only once. Specimen: PBMCs. The receptors shown here come from an older man with head and neck cancer. CDR3s include the opening cysteine and the closing phenylalanine or tryptophan. The order of the fields is D gene, clone size, V gene, J gene, CDR3 protein, CDR3 DNA. D genes are given only for firm matches. Clone size is given for some rows only: seen once, a few or many times, or a class if the clone is expanded.

.	few	TRBV12-3/TRBV12-4	TRBJ1-3	CASRYGPGNTIYF	TGTGCCAGCAGATACGGTCCGGGGAACACCATATATTTT
TRBD2	.	TRBV7-7	TRBJ2-3	CASSLGLGDTQYF	TGTGCCAGCAGCTTGGGACTAGGGGATACGCAGTATTTT
TRBD2	once	TRBV5-4	TRBJ2-3	CASSLEQREWADTQYF	TGTGCCAGCAGCTTGGAACAGCGGGAGTGGGCAGATACGCAGTATTTT
.	.	TRBV4-1	TRBJ1-1	CASSQAGNTEAFF	TGCGCCAGCAGCCAAGCTGGGAACACTGAAGCTTTCTTT
.	.	TRBV5-1	TRBJ2-6	CARRGGSSGANVLTF	TGCGCCCGCAGGGGGGGTTCTTCTGGGGCCAACGTCCTGACTTTC
.	.	TRBV14	TRBJ2-7	CASSPEGWPSYEQYF	TGTGCCAGCAGCCCCGAGGGCTGGCCCTCCTACGAGCAGTACTTC
.	.	TRBV3-1/TRBV3-2	TRBJ1-2	CASSQGGINYGYTF	TGTGCCAGCAGCCAGGGAGGAATTAACTATGGCTACACCTTC
TRBD2	medium-sized	TRBV6-1	TRBJ2-5	CASSEEEGRGGETQYF	TGTGCCAGCAGTGAAGAAGAAGGGAGGGGTGGGGAGACCCAGTACTTC
.	.	TRBV30	TRBJ2-3	CAWSGGDTQYF	TGTGCCTGGAGTGGAGGGGATACGCAGTATTTT
.	.	TRBV6-5	TRBJ2-7	CASRRGGDTYEQYF	TGTGCCAGCAGGAGGGGCGGGGACACCTACGAGCAGTACTTC
.	.	TRBV19	TRBJ2-7	CASSIEGTVSYEQYF	TGTGCCAGTAGTATAGAGGGGACTGTATCCTACGAGCAGTACTTC
.	.	TRBV6-5	TRBJ1-5	CASSTTKNSNQPQHF	TGTGCCAGCAGCACCACGAAGAATAGCAATCAGCCCCAGCATTTT
.	.	TRBV6-6	TRBJ2-1	CASSWHNEQFF	TGTGCCAGCAGTTGGCACAATGAGCAGTTCTTC
.	.	TRBV29-1	TRBJ1-2	CSVEEWGGPDSYTF	TGCAGCGTTGAAGAATGGGGGGGCCCCGACAGCTACACCTTC
TRBD1	.	TRBV5-5	TRBJ1-3	CASSLYPQGAGDTIYF	TGTGCCAGCAGCTTGTATCCACAGGGGGCTGGGGACACCATATATTTT
.	.	TRBV2	TRBJ2-5	CASSGPSQETQYF	TGTGCCAGCAGTGGCCCGAGCCAAGAGACCCAGTACTTC
.	.	TRBV5-6	TRBJ2-7	CASSRGGSLYEQYF	TGTGCCAGCAGCCGAGGGGGGTCCCTCTACGAGCAGTACTTC
TRBD1	.	TRBV15	TRBJ1-5	CATSRGQGQRSNQPQHF	TGTGCCACCAGCAGAGGACAGGGGCAGAGAAGCAATCAGCCCCAGCATTTT
TRBD1	.	TRBV2	TRBJ2-5	CASRDRDETQYF	TGTGCCAGCAGGGACAGGGATGAGACCCAGTACTTC
TRBD1	.	TRBV18	TRBJ1-2	CASSPLTGEDGYTF	TGTGCCAGCTCACCTTTGACAGGGGAGGATGGCTACACCTTC
TRBD1	.	TRBV19	TRBJ2-7	CASAPGGVYEQYF	TGTGCCAGTGCCCCAGGGGGCGTCTACGAGCAGTACTTC
.	.	TRBV12-3/TRBV12-4	TRBJ1-1	CASSFGRATEAFF	TGTGCCAGCAGTTTTGGGAGGGCCACTGAAGCTTTCTTT
.	.	TRBV7-2	TRBJ2-1	CASSWSWGSGEQFF	TGTGCCAGCAGCTGGTCTTGGGGGTCGGGTGAGCAGTTCTTC
.	.	TRBV27	TRBJ1-1	CASSPLRQTEAFF	TGTGCCAGCAGTCCTTTGCGACAGACTGAAGCTTTCTTT
TRBD1	.	TRBV18	TRBJ1-6	CASSPRDSSGSPLHF	TGTGCCAGCTCACCAAGGGACAGCTCTGGGTCACCCCTCCACTTT
.	.	TRBV7-6	TRBJ2-7	CASSFHSSYEQYF	TGTGCCAGCAGCTTTCATAGCTCCTACGAGCAGTACTTC
TRBD1	.	TRBV7-2	TRBJ1-5	CASSLDREQPQHF	TGTGCCAGCAGCCTGGACAGGGAGCAGCCCCAGCATTTT
TRBD1	few	TRBV9	TRBJ1-2	CASSAGQVGGYTF	TGTGCCAGCAGCGCGGGACAGGTTGGTGGCTACACCTTC
.	.	TRBV7-7	TRBJ2-5	CASSSGTVPNQETQYF	TGTGCCAGCAGCTCCGGGACGGTGCCTAATCAAGAGACCCAGTACTTC
TRBD1	.	TRBV5-4	TRBJ1-2	CASSGGQGAGGYTF	TGTGCCAGCAGCGGCGGACAGGGGGCGGGAGGCTACACCTTC
TRBD2	.	TRBV19	TRBJ2-5	CASSQGELAEQETQYF	TGTGCCAGTAGTCAAGGGGAACTAGCGGAGCAAGAGACCCAGTACTTC
.	.	TRBV19	TRBJ1-2	CASSIPGGSYTF	TGTGCCAGTAGTATCCCTGGGGGGAGCTACACCTTC
.	.	TRBV12-5	TRBJ2-7	CASGSDWLTYEQYF	TGTGCTAGTGGATCTGACTGGCTCACCTACGAGCAGTACTTC
.	.	TRBV12-3/TRBV12-4	TRBJ2-3	CASSLDWVNPQYF	TGTGCCAGCAGTTTAGATTGGGTTAACCCGCAGTATTTT
.	.	TRBV10-3	TRBJ2-7	CAIRSQSYEQYF	TGTGCCATCAGAAGCCAGTCCTACGAGCAGTACTTC
.	.	TRBV9	TRBJ1-3	CASSFSTDSGNTIYF	TGTGCCAGCAGCTTCTCGACAGACTCTGGAAACACCATATATTTT
.	.	TRBV6-5	TRBJ1-2	CASSYSGRPDYGYTF	TGTGCCAGCAGTTACTCGGGACGGCCGGACTATGGCTACACCTTC
TRBD2	.	TRBV6-5	TRBJ2-7	CASSYSALILGGEQYF	TGTGCCAGCAGTTACTCGGCTCTAATTTTGGGGGGGGAGCAGTACTTC
TRBD1	.	TRBV3-1/TRBV3-2	TRBJ2-1	CASSQAGGFYNEQFF	TGTGCCAGCAGCCAAGCAGGGGGCTTCTACAATGAGCAGTTCTTC
.	once	TRBV9	TRBJ1-1	CASSVDLNTEAFF	TGTGCCAGCAGCGTAGACCTGAACACTGAAGCTTTCTTT
TRBD1	.	TRBV5-1	TRBJ2-5	CASSLALSGTGGETQYF	TGCGCCAGCAGCTTGGCTTTATCCGGGACAGGGGGAGAGACCCAGTACTTC
.	.	TRBV2	TRBJ1-6	CASSGWGSPLHF	TGTGCCAGCAGTGGCTGGGGTTCACCCCTCCACTTT
.	.	TRBV27	TRBJ1-2	CASSFAGRYGYTF	TGTGCCAGCAGTTTTGCGGGCCGCTATGGCTACACCTTC
.	.	TRBV5-6	TRBJ1-2	CASSLFRQGFGYTF	TGTGCCAGCAGCTTGTTCCGTCAGGGGTTTGGCTACACCTTC
TRBD1	.	TRBV19	TRBJ1-6	CASADRVYSPLHF	TGTGCCAGTGCGGACAGGGTATATTCACCCCTCCACTTT
.	.	TRBV6-2/TRBV6-3	TRBJ2-5	CASSSYQETQYF	TGTGCCAGCAGTTCGTACCAAGAGACCCAGTACTTC
.	.	TRBV7-9	TRBJ1-5	CASSAAVDTLGQPQHF	TGTGCCAGCAGCGCCGCGGTGGACACCCTCGGGCAGCCCCAGCATTTT
.	.	TRBV6-1	TRBJ1-1	CASSEVRGLNTEAFF	TGTGCCAGCAGTGAAGTACGGGGTTTGAACACTGAAGCTTTCTTT
TRBD1	.	TRBV7-9	TRBJ2-3	CASSLGQASTDTQYF	TGTGCCAGCAGCTTGGGACAGGCTAGCACAGATACGCAGTATTTT
TRBD1	.	TRBV7-2	TRBJ1-2	CASSYPGQGNYGYTF	TGTGCCAGCAGCTACCCGGGACAGGGGAACTATGGCTACACCTTC